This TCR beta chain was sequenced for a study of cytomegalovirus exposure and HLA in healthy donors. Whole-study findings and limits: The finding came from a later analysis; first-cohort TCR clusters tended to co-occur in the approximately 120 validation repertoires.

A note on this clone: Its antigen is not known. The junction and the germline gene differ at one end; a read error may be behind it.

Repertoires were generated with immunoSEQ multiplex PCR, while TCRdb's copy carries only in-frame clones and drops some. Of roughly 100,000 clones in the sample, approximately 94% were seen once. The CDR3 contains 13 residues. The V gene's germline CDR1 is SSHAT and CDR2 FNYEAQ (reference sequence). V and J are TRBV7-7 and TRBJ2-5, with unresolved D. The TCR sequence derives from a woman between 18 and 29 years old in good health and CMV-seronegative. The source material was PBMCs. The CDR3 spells CASSERVSETQYF. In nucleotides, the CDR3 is TGTGCTAGCAGCGAACGCGTTTCCGAGACCCAGTACTTC.